The clone carrying this T cell receptor beta chain has more than one count but fewer than ten. Its antigen remains unknown. This sample is drawn from a study of naive and memory T cell subsets. Study-wide points: A few larger clonotypes appeared in naive repertoires, especially CD8, possibly memory cells re-expressing CD45RA. Diversity fell and Gini index rose from naive through CM, EM, EMRA. Clonotypes here are unpaired alpha or beta chain sequences.

An equimolar mix of two oligonucleotides served as the beta constant-region primer for TRBC1 and TRBC2. Ligated cDNA was amplified by four rounds of PCR with nested alpha and beta constant-region primers and SP2. TCRdb ran MiXCR on the UMI-ligation and nested PCR reads and lists one entry per CDR3 protein. The data hold about 150,000 distinct CDR3 sequences, with roughly 20% observed a single time. Trimming left V 7 bases short and J 2 bases short, with 3 bases between. The CDR3 sequence is 11 residues long. Germline CDR1 and CDR2: MDHEN and SYDVKM. Material for sequencing was naive CD4+ T cells from blood. This rearrangement joins TRBV28 to TRBJ1-5; D unclear. The source of this sequence is a human donor in good health. The CDR3 loop reads CASMGNQPQHF. The CDR3, as DNA: TGTGCCAGCATGGGCAATCAGCCCCAGCATTTT.